The table lists the clone carrying this T cell receptor (beta chain) with a few counts. As yet, its antigen is unknown. The iRepertoire nested amplicon-rescue multiplex PCR amplified TCR alpha and beta CDR3s from RNA. One-step reverse transcription and amplification started from approximately 100-400 ng of tissue mRNA or PBMC total RNA. TCRdb itself ran the multiplex PCR reads through MiXCR, one entry per CDR3 protein. The data contain 110,000 or so distinct CDR3 sequences, about 25% of them singletons. Germline V gene lookup returns CDR1 LGHNA and CDR2 YSLEER. Trimming stripped 4 bases from V and 7 bases from J, with 22 bases between. This CDR3 spans 16 amino acids. This specimen comes from a study of glioma-infiltrating T cells. Study-wide points: Tissue and blood shared very few CDR3 sequences. Tissue-blood divergence was below expectation in non-neoplastic patients, above in gliomas.

This TCR was recovered from a human donor with low-grade glioma or glioblastoma, undergoing nonglioma brain surgery, or in good health (not recorded which). Sequenced input: glioma tissue, nonneoplastic brain tissue, or PBMCs (not recorded which). The chain joins TRBV4-3 to TRBJ1-2; D may be TRBD1 (6 bases). The CDR3 reads CASSRGTGDTGSGYTF. The CDR3 nucleotides are TGCGCCAGCAGCCGCGGGACCGGGGACACTGGATCTGGCTACACCTTC.